This is a list of T cell receptor beta chains from one sample in a study of blood T cell repertoires in COVID-19. Only in-frame clones appear in the TCRdb table, and some are missing; sequencing was by immunoSEQ multiplex PCR. The repertoire has nearly 110,000 clones, about nine tenths of them found once; the top ten carry under 7%. The sample taken for sequencing was peripheral blood. The receptors originated from a man in his forties or fifties with active or convalescent COVID-19. The CDR3 runs from the conserved cysteine through the conserved F or W. The D gene is left open where the match is weak. Where a row states a size, it is once, few, many or the class of an expanded clone; other rows omit it.

j_gene | d_gene | v_gene | abundance | CDR3aa | CDR3nt
TRBJ1-4 | TRBD1 | TRBV9 | - | CASSVAGGQGGEKLFF | TGTGCCAGCAGCGTAGCGGGAGGACAGGGGGGTGAAAAACTGTTTTTT
TRBJ1-6 | - | TRBV28 | - | CASSFRRDSSPLHF | TGTGCCAGCAGTTTTCGTCGTGACAGTTCACCCCTCCACTTT
TRBJ2-7 | TRBD1 | TRBV7-8 | - | CASSLVGGTGDGEQYF | TGTGCCAGCAGCTTAGTGGGAGGGACAGGGGACGGAGAGCAGTACTTC
TRBJ1-6 | - | TRBV28 | - | CATSGSSYNSPLHF | TGTGCCACCTCGGGGAGCTCCTATAATTCACCCCTCCACTTT
TRBJ2-7 | TRBD1 | TRBV10-3 | - | CAMAGQGAGEQYF | TGTGCCATGGCGGGACAGGGGGCTGGGGAGCAGTACTTC
TRBJ1-5 | - | TRBV19 | - | CASSAGKRSNQPQHF | TGTGCCAGTAGCGCAGGGAAGAGGAGCAATCAGCCCCAGCATTTT
TRBJ1-5 | TRBD1 | TRBV30 | - | CAWSVRHRGRQPQHF | TGTGCCTGGAGTGTACGGCACAGGGGGCGTCAGCCCCAGCATTTT
TRBJ2-7 | TRBD1 | TRBV19 | - | CATAQGPLSYEQYF | TGTGCCACCGCACAGGGGCCCCTCTCCTACGAGCAGTACTTC
TRBJ1-1 | - | TRBV3-1/TRBV3-2 | - | CASSQIGGSNTEAFF | TGTGCCAGCAGCCAAATCGGAGGGTCGAACACTGAAGCTTTCTTT
TRBJ1-1 | - | TRBV7-2 | once | CASSLYFRQGMDTEAFF | TGTGCCAGCAGCTTATATTTTCGTCAGGGCATGGACACTGAAGCTTTCTTT
TRBJ2-2 | - | TRBV15 | - | CATSRDLIRTGELFF | TGTGCCACCAGCAGAGATCTTATCCGGACCGGGGAGCTGTTTTTT
TRBJ2-7 | - | TRBV9 | - | CASSLGSGGEQYF | TGTGCCAGCAGCCTGGGGTCCGGGGGCGAGCAGTACTTC
TRBJ2-7 | - | TRBV7-6 | - | CASSLVAGTSYEQYF | TGTGCCAGCAGCTTAGTCGCGGGGACCTCCTACGAGCAGTACTTC
TRBJ2-7 | - | TRBV29-1 | medium-sized | CSSRRGEGDEQYF | TGCAGCTCGCGGAGAGGGGAGGGGGACGAGCAGTACTTC
TRBJ1-2 | TRBD1 | TRBV9 | - | CASSGRTGGTFFYGYTF | TGTGCCAGCAGCGGACGGACAGGGGGCACTTTTTTTTATGGCTACACCTTC
TRBJ2-3 | TRBD1 | TRBV28 | once | CASSSPGGGTDTQYF | TGTGCCAGCAGTTCCCCAGGGGGCGGCACAGATACGCAGTATTTT
TRBJ2-5 | - | TRBV18 | - | CASSASTGTFGETQYF | TGTGCCAGCTCAGCGTCGACGGGGACATTCGGGGAGACCCAGTACTTC
TRBJ2-2 | - | TRBV11-3 | - | CASSLMTANTGELFF | TGTGCCAGCAGCTTGATGACAGCGAACACCGGGGAGCTGTTTTTT
TRBJ2-1 | TRBD2 | TRBV27 | - | CASRVAGENNEQFF | TGTGCCAGCAGGGTAGCGGGAGAGAACAATGAGCAGTTCTTC
TRBJ1-5 | TRBD1 | TRBV5-6 | - | CASSLGTGVRNQPQHF | TGTGCCAGCAGCTTGGGGACAGGGGTTCGCAATCAGCCCCAGCATTTT
TRBJ2-7 | TRBD2 | TRBV5-1 | - | CASSLASGRAYEQYF | TGCGCCAGCAGCTTGGCTAGCGGGAGGGCCTACGAGCAGTACTTC
TRBJ1-1 | - | TRBV4-3 | few | CASSQEVAADTEAFF | TGCGCCAGCAGCCAAGAGGTGGCGGCTGACACTGAAGCTTTCTTT
TRBJ2-6 | TRBD1 | TRBV24-1 | - | CATSDVGQTGANVLTF | TGTGCCACCAGTGATGTGGGACAGACTGGGGCCAACGTCCTGACTTTC
TRBJ1-5 | - | TRBV27 | - | CASGPEGSYQPQHF | TGTGCCAGCGGCCCCGAGGGATCGTATCAGCCCCAGCATTTT
TRBJ2-3 | TRBD2 | TRBV5-1 | - | CASSFGGGDTDTQYF | TGCGCCAGCAGCTTCGGCGGGGGGGACACAGATACGCAGTATTTT
TRBJ1-5 | TRBD1 | TRBV6-5 | - | CASNRDRGSQPQHF | TGTGCCAGCAATAGAGACAGGGGCAGCCAGCCCCAGCATTTT
TRBJ2-3 | TRBD2 | TRBV24-1 | - | CATSDLAKGLALNTDTQYF | TGTGCCACCAGTGATTTAGCGAAGGGACTAGCGCTGAACACAGATACGCAGTATTTT
TRBJ2-6 | - | TRBV19 | - | CASSTKTGYSGANVLTF | TGTGCCAGTAGTACCAAGACAGGATACTCTGGGGCCAACGTCCTGACTTTC
TRBJ2-2 | TRBD1 | TRBV5-5 | - | CASSLLDRGRTGELFF | TGTGCCAGCAGCCTTTTGGACAGGGGGCGAACCGGGGAGCTGTTTTTT
TRBJ2-7 | - | TRBV9 | - | CASSVGLSSYEQYF | TGTGCCAGCAGCGTAGGGCTCTCCTCCTACGAGCAGTACTTC
TRBJ2-7 | - | TRBV7-9 | - | CASSSQTYEQYF | TGTGCCAGCAGCTCCCAGACCTACGAGCAGTACTTC
TRBJ2-1 | TRBD2 | TRBV27 | once | CASSLWGGNEQFF | TGTGCCAGCAGTTTATGGGGGGGCAATGAGCAGTTCTTC
TRBJ2-7 | TRBD2 | TRBV27 | - | CASTPTGGPYYEQYF | TGTGCCAGCACTCCCACGGGGGGGCCCTACTACGAGCAGTACTTC
TRBJ1-1 | - | TRBV27 | - | CASSLTAFNTEAFF | TGTGCCAGCAGTTTAACAGCCTTCAACACTGAAGCTTTCTTT
TRBJ2-6 | TRBD2 | TRBV3-1/TRBV3-2 | - | CASSQDLTSGNSGANVLTF | TGTGCCAGCAGCCAAGATCTCACTAGCGGGAACTCTGGGGCCAACGTCCTGACTTTC
TRBJ2-7 | TRBD2 | TRBV27 | - | CQRDYGGAGEQYF | TGTCAACGTGATTACGGGGGGGCGGGGGAGCAGTACTTC
TRBJ1-2 | TRBD1 | TRBV5-1 | - | CASSLSGQVLGYTF | TGCGCCAGCAGCTTGTCCGGACAGGTTTTGGGCTACACCTTC
TRBJ1-6 | - | TRBV28 | - | CASSPPTPSNNNSPLHF | TGTGCCAGCAGTCCCCCAACACCTTCGAATAATAATTCACCCCTCCACTTT
TRBJ2-7 | - | TRBV28 | - | CATLPSAVSYEQYF | TGTGCCACCCTCCCATCGGCGGTGTCCTACGAGCAGTACTTC
TRBJ1-5 | TRBD1 | TRBV19 | once | CASSLGTGYQPQHF | TGTGCCAGTAGTCTTGGGACAGGGTATCAGCCCCAGCATTTT
TRBJ2-7 | TRBD2 | TRBV10-2 | - | CASTDLTSGIYEQYF | TGCGCCAGCACCGACCTGACTAGCGGGATCTACGAGCAGTACTTC
TRBJ2-1 | TRBD2 | TRBV7-9 | once | CASSPLGLADNEQFF | TGTGCCAGCAGCCCCCTGGGACTAGCGGACAATGAGCAGTTCTTC
TRBJ1-2 | TRBD1 | TRBV7-9 | - | CASSLPQGTLVYGYTF | TGTGCCAGCAGCTTACCACAGGGGACGCTCGTTTATGGCTACACCTTC
TRBJ2-3 | - | TRBV10-3 | - | CAISERRSGIATDTQYF | TGTGCCATCAGTGAACGGCGGAGCGGTATCGCCACAGATACGCAGTATTTT
TRBJ1-6 | TRBD1 | TRBV4-2 | - | CASSQEPSLGQLLNSPLHF | TGTGCCAGCAGCCAAGAGCCTTCCTTGGGACAGCTGCTGAATTCACCCCTCCACTTT
TRBJ2-1 | - | TRBV30 | - | CACISRGSYNEQFF | TGTGCCTGCATCTCGCGGGGCTCCTACAATGAGCAGTTCTTC
TRBJ1-5 | - | TRBV2 | - | CASTGQAPQPQHF | TGTGCCAGCACAGGCCAGGCGCCTCAGCCCCAGCATTTT
TRBJ1-1 | - | TRBV11-2 | - | CASSLGVGAFF | TGTGCCAGCAGCTTAGGAGTTGGAGCTTTCTTT
TRBJ2-7 | - | TRBV5-1 | - | CASSFGTTGSYEQYF | TGCGCCAGCAGCTTTGGGACAACCGGCTCCTACGAGCAGTACTTC
TRBJ2-7 | - | TRBV27 | once | CASSLDYRAYEQYF | TGTGCCAGCAGCCTAGACTACAGGGCCTACGAGCAGTACTTC
TRBJ2-7 | TRBD2 | TRBV7-8 | - | CASSLVGLAAGWEQYF | TGTGCCAGCAGCTTAGTGGGACTAGCGGCGGGCTGGGAGCAGTACTTC
TRBJ2-7 | - | TRBV20-1 | - | CSASLATRAALREQYF | TGCAGTGCTAGTTTAGCTACTAGGGCGGCTCTCCGGGAGCAGTACTTC
TRBJ1-6 | - | TRBV15 | - | CATSSRDNSPLHF | TGTGCCACCAGCAGCCGGGATAATTCACCCCTCCACTTT
TRBJ2-3 | - | TRBV5-1 | - | CASSLPAGDTDTQYF | TGCGCCAGCAGCTTGCCAGCGGGCGACACAGATACGCAGTATTTT
TRBJ2-1 | TRBD2 | TRBV7-9 | - | CASSLWTSGTNEQFF | TGTGCCAGCAGCCTATGGACTAGTGGAACAAATGAGCAGTTCTTC